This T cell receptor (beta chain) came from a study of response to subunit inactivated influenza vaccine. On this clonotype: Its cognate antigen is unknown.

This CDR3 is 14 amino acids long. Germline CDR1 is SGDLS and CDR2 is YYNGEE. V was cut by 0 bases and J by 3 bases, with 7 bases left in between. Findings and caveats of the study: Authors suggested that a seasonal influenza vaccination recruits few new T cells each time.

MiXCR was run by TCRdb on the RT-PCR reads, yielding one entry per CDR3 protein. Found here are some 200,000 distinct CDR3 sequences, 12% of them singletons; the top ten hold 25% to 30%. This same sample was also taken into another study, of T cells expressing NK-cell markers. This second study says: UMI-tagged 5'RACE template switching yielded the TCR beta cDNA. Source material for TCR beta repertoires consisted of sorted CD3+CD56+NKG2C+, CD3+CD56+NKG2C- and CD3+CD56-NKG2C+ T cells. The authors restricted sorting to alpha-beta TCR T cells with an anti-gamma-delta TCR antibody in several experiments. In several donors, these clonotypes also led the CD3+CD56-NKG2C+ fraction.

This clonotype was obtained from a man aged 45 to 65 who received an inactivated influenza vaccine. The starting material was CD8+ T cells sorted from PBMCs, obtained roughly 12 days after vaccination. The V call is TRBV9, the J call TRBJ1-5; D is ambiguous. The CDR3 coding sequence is TGTGCCAGCAGCGTAGGGACTGACAATCAGCCCCAGCATTTT. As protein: CASSVGTDNQPQHF.